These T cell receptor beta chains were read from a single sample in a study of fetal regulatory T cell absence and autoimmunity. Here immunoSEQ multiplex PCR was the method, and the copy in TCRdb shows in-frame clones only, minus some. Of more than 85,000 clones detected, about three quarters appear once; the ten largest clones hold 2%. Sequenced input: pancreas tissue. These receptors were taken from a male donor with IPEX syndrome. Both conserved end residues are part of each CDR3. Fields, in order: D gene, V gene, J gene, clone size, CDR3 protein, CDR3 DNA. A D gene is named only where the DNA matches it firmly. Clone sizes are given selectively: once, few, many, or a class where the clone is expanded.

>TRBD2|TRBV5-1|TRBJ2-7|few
CASSLVTSGTHYEQYF
TGCGCCAGCAGCTTGGTGACTAGCGGGACCCACTACGAGCAGTACTTC
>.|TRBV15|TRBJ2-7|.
CATSRRIPGRTSYEQYF
TGTGCCACCAGCAGAAGAATTCCAGGACGTACATCCTACGAGCAGTACTTC
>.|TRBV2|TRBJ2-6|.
CASSEGAGANVLTF
TGTGCCAGCAGTGAAGGGGCTGGGGCCAACGTCCTGACTTTC
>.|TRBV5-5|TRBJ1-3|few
CASSLVGVSGNTIYF
TGTGCCAGCAGCCTTGTGGGGGTCTCTGGAAACACCATATATTTT
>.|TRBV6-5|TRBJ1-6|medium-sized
CASSYSSKGSPLHF
TGTGCCAGCAGTTACTCCTCCAAGGGCTCACCCCTCCACTTT
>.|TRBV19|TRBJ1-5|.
CASSIFGNGLSNQPQHF
TGTGCCAGTAGTATCTTTGGAAACGGGTTGAGCAATCAGCCCCAGCATTTT
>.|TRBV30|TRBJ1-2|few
CAWSVSRWPYGYTF
TGTGCCTGGAGTGTAAGCCGCTGGCCCTATGGCTACACCTTC
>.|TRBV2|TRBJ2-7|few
CASTRDGSYEQYF
TGTGCCAGCACCCGGGACGGTTCCTACGAGCAGTACTTC
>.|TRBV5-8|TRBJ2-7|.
CASSAYEQYF
TGTGCCAGCAGCGCATACGAGCAGTACTTC
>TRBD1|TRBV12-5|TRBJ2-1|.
CASGLVRRAGGSNEQFF
TGTGCTAGTGGTTTGGTACGTAGGGCAGGGGGTTCTAATGAGCAGTTCTTC